This T cell receptor beta chain was sequenced during a study of patients and donors after allogeneic stem cell transplantation. TCRdb re-derived calls from the RT-PCR reads in MiXCR, one entry per CDR3 protein. The sample yields 190,000 or so distinct CDR3 sequences, 41% seen once. This clonotype was detected a few times. V lost 5 bases, J lost 10 bases, and 12 bases lay in between. The CDR3 is made up of 12 amino acids. In germline, CDR1 is MNHEY, CDR2 SVGAGI. The rearrangement links TRBV6-5 to TRBJ2-1, with D possibly matching TRBD1 (6 bases). Material: blood, either unsorted or a sorted T cell fraction (not recorded which). The clonotype originates from a human donor who was either an allogeneic HSCT recipient or a stem cell or donor lymphocyte infusion donor (not recorded which). It is not recorded whose cells these are; they may come from a transplant donor. The CDR3 region is CASSIRGEEQFF. In nucleotides, the CDR3 is TGTGCCAGCAGTATCAGGGGCGAGGAGCAGTTCTTC.